This passage covers 12 T cell receptor beta chains from one sample sequenced in a study of human T cells and chemical hapten exposure. TCRdb called the RACE reads again in MiXCR, with one record for every CDR3 protein. The table records around 62,000 distinct CDR3 sequences, around 7% of them present only once. Time point described: pre-sensitization, week 0. Treatment given: therapeutic diphenylcyclopropenone sensitization with weekly scalp DPC. The sequencing used whole blood, collected in connection with sensitization to the hapten diphenylcyclopropenone (DPC). The origin of the receptors is a woman aged 25-40 years with alopecia areata. Some clones in this sample may be carry-over from other donors' samples.

This clonotype was detected ten times or more. The chain joins TRBV3-1 to TRBJ1-1, with unresolved D. Germline assignment: CDR1 LGHDT and CDR2 YNNKEL (reference sequence). With 4 bases removed from V and 0 bases from J, the gap between germline ends came to 12 bases. CDR3 size: 15 residues. DNA for the CDR3: TGTGCCAGCAGCCCCCTATCCGCTATGAACACTGAAGCTTTCTTT. This codes for CASSPLSAMNTEAFF.

The rearrangement joins TRBV20-1 to TRBJ1-5; D ambiguous. CDR1 DFQATT and CDR2 SNEGSKA come from the germline V gene (reference sequence). The CDR3 covers 13 residues. Trimming stripped 3 bases from V and 0 bases from J, with 6 bases between. CDR3 sequence: CSASLSSNQPQHF. The CDR3 region has the DNA TGCAGTGCTAGCCTCAGTAGCAATCAGCCCCAGCATTTT.

This clonotype was seen ten or more times. This chain links TRBV20-1 with TRBJ2-5, with 9 nucleotides matching TRBD2. Trimming removed 0 bases from V and 2 bases from J; junction bases left unmatched: 4. CDR3 size: 15 residues. Looked up from germline, CDR1 is DFQATT and CDR2 is SNEGSKA (reference sequence). The CDR3 bases are TGCAGTGCTAGAGATGCGGGAGGGATTCAAGAGACCCAGTACTTC. It translates to CSARDAGGIQETQYF.

This clonotype has only a few counts. V gene TRBV18 combines with J gene TRBJ1-1; TRBD1 matches 7 bases. In germline, CDR1 is KGHSH, CDR2 LQKENI. V lost 5 bases and J lost 7; bases outside the gene matches: 1. This CDR3 has 11 residues. The CDR3 loop is CASSDRVEAFF. CDR3 DNA: TGTGCCAGCTCAGACAGGGTTGAAGCTTTCTTT.

This clonotype was seen a handful of times. The J gene is TRBJ1-2, the V gene TRBV29-1; D is perhaps TRBD1 (5 bases). This CDR3 is 15 amino acids long. Trimming removed 4 bases from V and 1 base from J, with 16 bases in between. Germline V CDR1 and CDR2: SQVTM, ANQGSEA. The DNA for the CDR3 is TGCAGCGTTGCTGTCGGGGCCGGAGGTAACTATGGCTACACCTTC. Protein: CSVAVGAGGNYGYTF.

The CDR3 region is CSVIHTDTQYF. DNA for the CDR3: TGCAGTGTTATCCACACAGATACGCAGTATTTT. The V and J genes are TRBV20-1 and TRBJ2-3; D is uncertain. Germline V gene data show CDR1 as DFQATT and CDR2 as SNEGSKA (reference sequence). CDR3 length: 11 amino acids. With 7 bases removed from V and 2 bases from J, the gap between germline ends came to 7 bases.

This clonotype was recorded at least ten times. This sequence joins TRBV18 and TRBJ1-1; D gene unclear. V lost 3 bases and J lost 0, with 20 bases in between. The germline gives CDR1 KGHSH, CDR2 LQKENI. CDR3 length equals 18 residues. The CDR3 protein is CASSPNEDGIIVNTEAFF. The CDR3 DNA is TGTGCCAGCTCACCTAACGAGGACGGGATAATCGTGAACACTGAAGCTTTCTTT.

The sample holds many counts of this clonotype. Relative to the germline gene, one junction end is altered; a read error may explain this. The gene calls are TRBV20-1 and TRBJ2-3, with TRBD2 matching 13 bases. Germline V gene lookup returns CDR1 DFQATT and CDR2 SNEGSKA (reference sequence). The CDR3 totals 19 residues. The CDR3 bases are TGCAGTGCTGGAGAACGTCCCGGGACTAGCGGGAAAAGCACAGATACGCAGTATTTT. Translation: CSAGERPGTSGKSTDTQYF.

The table lists this clonotype with many counts. The J gene is TRBJ2-1, the V gene TRBV29-1; D remains ambiguous. V dropped 5 bases and J dropped 7 bases, with 15 bases sitting between them. This CDR3 has 13 residues. Looked up from germline, CDR1 is SQVTM and CDR2 is ANQGSEA. CDR3 amino acids: CSVPTPIGNEQFF. The DNA for the CDR3 is TGCAGCGTTCCCACGCCAATAGGTAATGAGCAGTTCTTC.

This clonotype has ten or more counts. The chain carries TRBV5-1 and TRBJ2-3; tentatively, D is TRBD2 (6 bases). The CDR3 totals 14 residues. Germline CDR1 reads SGHRS; CDR2 reads YFSETQ. Deletions cut 8 bases from V and 0 bases from J, with 13 bases between. DNA for the CDR3: TGCGCCAGTCGGGACTCTCCTAGCACAGATACGCAGTATTTT. As protein: CASRDSPSTDTQYF.

In this sample, this clonotype turned up many times. The chain joins TRBV12-3 or TRBV12-4 to TRBJ2-7, with TRBD1 matching 7 bases. This CDR3 is 14 amino acids long. Trimming at V came to 5 bases and at J to 2 bases, leaving 6 bases not matched to a gene. The CDR3 DNA reads TGTGCCAGCAGTCCCGGGGACAGCCCCTACGAGCAGTACTTC. Protein: CASSPGDSPYEQYF.

This clonotype was seen ten or more times. The chain recombines TRBV30 with TRBJ1-5; TRBD1 might be the D (5 bases). The germline V gene encodes CDR1 GTSNPN and CDR2 SVGIG (reference sequence). Between the trimmed V and J ends, which lost 0 bases and 2 bases, there was a span of 5 bases. The length of the CDR3 is 13 residues. The DNA for the CDR3 is TGTGCCTGGAGTGTAGGGGGCAATCAGCCCCAGCATTTT. Encoded protein: CAWSVGGNQPQHF.